This T cell receptor (beta chain) was observed in a study of T cell changes during pregnancy in multiple sclerosis. The CDR3 has 17 amino acids. The trim removed 3 bases at V and 0 bases at J, leaving 11 bases unmatched. The germline gives CDR1 MDHEN, CDR2 SYDVKM. Libraries were prepared by immunoSEQ multiplex PCR; TCRdb keeps only in-frame clonotypes and omits some of them. The sample has around 88,000 clones, roughly 92% seen once. The TCR originated in a female donor with multiple sclerosis, enrolled in a pregnancy study. The specimen comprised peripheral blood, sampled in the first trimester of pregnancy. This rearrangement joins TRBV28 to TRBJ2-7; 7 bases match TRBD1. This CDR3 is CASSFQPGGLNSYEQYF. CDR3 nucleotides: TGTGCCAGCAGTTTTCAACCAGGGGGTCTTAACTCCTACGAGCAGTACTTC.